Listed below are T cell receptor beta chains from one sample, sequenced in a study of blood T cell repertoires in COVID-19. Assay: immunoSEQ multiplex PCR; the TCRdb copy retains only in-frame clones and omits some. The sample lists more than 25,000 clones, 55% to 80% seen once, with about a sixth in the top ten. Sequencing used peripheral blood. The receptors shown here come from a human donor in a cohort sampled during active COVID-19. Each CDR3 is given with its conserved first and last residue.

V gene	J gene	CDR3 protein
TRBV6-5	TRBJ2-5	CASSYGPGHATQYF
TRBV27	TRBJ2-7	CASSLRQGVEYF
TRBV18	TRBJ1-3	CASSSYYGDSGNTIYF
TRBV7-8	TRBJ2-7	CASSLIGEKPYEQYF
TRBV5-1	TRBJ2-7	CASSSGAGGNEQYF
TRBV11-2	TRBJ1-3	CASSLTDGGSGNTIYF
TRBV7-9	TRBJ1-1	CASSLNGDTEAFF
TRBV18	TRBJ2-3	CASSPGTDTDTQYF
TRBV7-3	TRBJ1-3	CDWERDWRRCGNTIYF
TRBV27	TRBJ1-2	CASSLSSLYGYTF
TRBV19	TRBJ2-5	CASRRKGASQETQYF
TRBV3-1/TRBV3-2	TRBJ2-1	CASSQESPGVTSSYNEQFF
TRBV27	TRBJ1-5	CASRPTTGGSQPQHF
TRBV7-2	TRBJ1-2	CASSRTGVGYGYTF
TRBV5-1	TRBJ2-7	CASSPGTSGSMTYEQYF
TRBV5-1	TRBJ2-7	CASSLSGTGGLTYEQYF
TRBV7-8	TRBJ1-1	CASSLAPLRRGSAEAFF
TRBV4-2	TRBJ2-2	CASSQISGRGTGELFF
TRBV29-1	TRBJ2-4	CSVIATVNIQYF
TRBV7-2	TRBJ2-7	CASSLGLAGVREQYF
TRBV11-3	TRBJ2-5	CASSSRWGEETQYF
TRBV3-1/TRBV3-2	TRBJ1-2	CASSPRRTNYGYTF
TRBV4-3	TRBJ2-2	CASSQGVPGAAGELFF
TRBV19	TRBJ2-2	CASSIGTSGNTGELFF
TRBV5-1	TRBJ2-2	CASSLDVQGSTGELFF
TRBV2	TRBJ2-5	CASSDLNSYRRETQYF